What follows is one T cell receptor (beta chain) and its context. Its antigen remains unidentified. Combined were second doses at about 4 or about 12 weeks. The data belong to a study of T cell responses to AZD1222 COVID-19 vaccine. Findings of the study overall: Only a handful of people who got AZD1222 tested seropositive at baseline. Targeting of unmutated variant regions was reportedly seen in nearly half of spike-specific TCRs.

TCRdb's table, derived via immunoSEQ multiplex PCR, lists solely in-frame clones and lacks some. The sample holds about 140,000 clones, about 93% seen once. This receptor was identified in an adult who received the AZD1222 COVID-19 vaccine. The sequencing used peripheral blood, collected 28 days after the second AZD1222 dose.

CDR3: CASSLGGAYMRDEQYF. The DNA of the CDR3 is TGTGCCAGCAGCCTGGGGGGGGCGTACATGAGGGACGAGCAGTACTTC. J is TRBJ2-7 and V is TRBV7-8; a possible D gene is TRBD2 (7 bases). Germline V gives CDR1 SGHVS, CDR2 FQNEAQ. Trimming removed 5 bases at V and 5 bases at J, with 22 bases between. The CDR3 covers 16 residues.